This T cell receptor (beta chain) was profiled in a study of blood T cell repertoires in COVID-19. Background on the study: Sites in the United States, Italy and Spain provided acute and convalescent COVID-19 samples. Sample material is recorded as cDNA or gDNA derived from T cells, B-cell-depleted T cells, or PBMCs.

Authors' analysis steps: Quantification of nucleated cells was approximated via reference gene primer amplification. Clones were sequenced by immunoSEQ multiplex PCR, and TCRdb holds only the in-frame ones, with some missing. The DNA gave D and trimming, while V, J and clone size come from that table. Among about 280,000 clones listed, 85% to 90% were seen once. CDR1 MDHEN and CDR2 SYDVKM come from the germline V gene. This CDR3 contains 18 residues. Trimming took 6 bases from V and 2 from J; bases not matched to a gene: 12. This clonotype was sampled from a human donor in a cohort sampled during active COVID-19. Sequences were obtained from peripheral blood. The chain has TRBV28 and TRBJ2-6, with 8 bases aligning to TRBD1. The DNA for the CDR3 is TGTGCCAGCAGCGCCTGGGGGACAGGTATGACTGGGGCCAACGTCCTGACTTTC. This translates into CASSAWGTGMTGANVLTF.